The clone carrying this T cell receptor beta chain was picked up one time. Its antigen is unknown. This record comes from a study of T cell responses to AZD1222 COVID-19 vaccine. Whole-study results and caveats: White British people made up most donors, females outnumbered males, and clonal diversity was possibly underestimated. It was only after the peak T cell response that any repertoires were sampled.

Profiling relied on immunoSEQ multiplex PCR, and the TCRdb table lists in-frame clones only, not all of them. The sample has some 140,000 clones, 88% seen once; the top ten hold less than 3.5%. This specimen was peripheral blood, taken on day 0 of AZD1222 vaccination. This clonotype was obtained from an adult in good health.

The DNA for the CDR3 is TGCGCCAGCACCCCTCCGGGGCTCAACACCTTC. Its translation: CASTPPGLNTF. This rearrangement joins TRBV23-1 to TRBJ1-2; D is possibly TRBD1 (5 bases). TRBV23-1 is filed as an ORF, its function uncertain. CDR3 length: 11 amino acids. The V and J ends lost 7 bases and 12 bases respectively, with 15 bases between them.